A single sample gave rise to the 32 T cell receptor beta chains below, sequenced in a study of OX40 agonist ivuxolimab in advanced cancers. Some clones are missing from TCRdb's copy, which holds only in-frame ones; the method was immunoSEQ multiplex PCR. The table has 40,000 to 55,000 clones, approximately 80% seen once. The sequencing here drew on CD4+ or CD8+ T cells sorted from blood, taken in a trial of the OX40 agonist ivuxolimab. The receptors shown here come from an adult with an advanced solid tumor such as melanoma, head and neck, liver or kidney cancer.

Comments on this clone: Other DNA sequences within the sample encode an identical CDR3. The rearrangement joins TRBV4-1 to TRBJ2-3; a possible D gene is TRBD2 (5 bases). CDR3 length: 14 amino acids. Germline CDR1 MGHRA, CDR2 YSYEKL. Trimming cost V 0 bases and J 3 bases, with 7 bases left between them. CDR3 residues: CASSQDRGTDTQYF. For the CDR3, the DNA is TGCGCCAGCAGCCAAGATAGAGGGACAGATACGCAGTATTTT.

The chain joins TRBV5-4 to TRBJ2-5; TRBD1 might be the D (6 bases). V lost 2 bases, J lost 3 bases, and 8 bases lay in between. The CDR3 consists of 13 residues. The germline CDR1 and CDR2 sequences are SGHNT and YYREEE (reference sequence). This CDR3 reads CASSFRTEETQYF. The CDR3 DNA follows: TGTGCCAGCAGCTTTCGGACAGAAGAGACCCAGTACTTC.

The chain uses TRBV6-5 and TRBJ2-7, with 7 bases lining up with TRBD1. The ends lost 5 bases at V and 4 bases at J; junction bases unmatched: 8. The CDR3 length is 14 residues. Looked up from germline, CDR1 is MNHEY and CDR2 is SVGAGI. For the CDR3, the DNA is TGTGCCAGCAGTCAAACCGGGACAGAGTACGAGCAGTACTTC. Translating gives CASSQTGTEYEQYF.

The chain joins TRBV7-3 to TRBJ2-3; TRBD2 aligns across 7 bases. V trimming: 2 bases; J trimming: 4 bases; junction bases outside the gene matches: 6. Germline V gene sequence: CDR1 SGHTA, CDR2 FQGTGA. The CDR3 loop spans 15 amino acids. CDR3 sequence: CASSLVERESDTQYF. CDR3 bases: TGTGCCAGCAGCTTAGTAGAGCGGGAATCAGATACGCAGTATTTT.

The chain recombines TRBV10-3 with TRBJ1-1; the D is unclear. V lost 3 bases to trimming and J lost 2 bases, with 7 bases between them. CDR3 length equals 13 residues. The germline V gene has CDR1 ENHRY and CDR2 SYGVKD. DNA for the CDR3: TGTGCCATCAGTGATTTAGGAAACACTGAAGCTTTCTTT. It yields the protein CAISDLGNTEAFF.

This chain links TRBV27 with TRBJ2-7; D uncertain. The CDR3 has 13 amino acids. The germline gives CDR1 MNHEY, CDR2 SMNVEV (reference sequence). Trimming took 4 bases from V and 6 from J, leaving 13 bases between them. CDR3 coding DNA: TGTGCCAGCAGTTGGCGGATGCTTGGCGAGCAGTACTTC. Translation gives CASSWRMLGEQYF.

In DNA form, the CDR3 reads TGTGCCAGCAGTAGTCACGACAGGGGGGGTGAAGCTTTCTTT. Translation: CASSSHDRGGEAFF. The chain employs TRBV7-9 and TRBJ1-1; 9 bases match TRBD1. Unmatched junction bases numbered 9, after V lost 6 bases and J lost 7 bases. Germline CDR1 reads SEHNR; CDR2 reads FQNEAQ (reference sequence). The CDR3 is 14 residues long.

The chain is built from TRBV29-1 and TRBJ2-1, with D perhaps being TRBD1 or TRBD2 (7 bases each). The V end lost 1 base, the J end lost 2 bases, and 21 bases lay between the germline ends. The CDR3 runs 18 residues. Germline CDR1 and CDR2: SQVTM and ANQGSEA. DNA of the CDR3: TGCAGCGTTGAAGGGATACAGGGGAGGGGCGCCACCTACAATGAGCAGTTCTTC. This sequence encodes CSVEGIQGRGATYNEQFF.

This chain connects TRBV14 to TRBJ2-7; 9 bases are shared with TRBD1. The CDR3 contains 14 residues. From germline, CDR1 is SGHDN and CDR2 FVKESK. With 5 bases clipped from V and 2 bases from J, the junction kept 4 bases outside the gene matches. As DNA, the CDR3 is TGTGCCAGCAGCTGGGGACAGGGAGCCTACGAGCAGTACTTC. This encodes CASSWGQGAYEQYF.

The chain uses TRBV9 and TRBJ2-7, with 8 bases matching TRBD2. The CDR3 runs to 15 residues. Trimming removed 0 bases from V and 5 bases from J; junction bases left unmatched: 7. Per germline, CDR1 SGDLS and CDR2 YYNGEE. DNA for the CDR3: TGTGCCAGCAGCGTAGCTACTAGCGGTAACCACGAGCAGTACTTC. Protein: CASSVATSGNHEQYF.

The chain carries TRBV6-6 and TRBJ2-7; D not resolved. Germline V gene data show CDR1 as MNHNY and CDR2 as SVGAGI (reference sequence). Trimming removed 6 bases from V and 2 bases from J, with 14 bases in between. This CDR3 spans 14 amino acids. The CDR3 spells CASSPRRFPYEQYF. The DNA for the CDR3 is TGTGCCAGCAGCCCCAGGCGGTTCCCCTACGAGCAGTACTTC.

This clone has just one count. The chain employs TRBV2 and TRBJ1-1; D uncertain. The germline V gene has CDR1 SNHLY and CDR2 FYNNEI. Trimming shortened V by 4 bases and J by 5 bases, and 14 bases separated the two germline ends. CDR3 length: 14 residues. The CDR3 spells CASSATQVGTEAFF. Written as DNA, the CDR3 is TGTGCCAGCAGTGCCACTCAGGTGGGAACTGAAGCTTTCTTT.

V is TRBV6-5 and J is TRBJ2-1; 7 bases are a match to TRBD1. The V gene's germline CDR1 is MNHEY and CDR2 SVGAGI. The CDR3 has 16 residues. V was pared by 0 bases and J by 0 bases, with 2 bases of the junction left unmatched. CDR3 DNA: TGTGCCAGCAGTTACTCGGGACAGAGCTCCTACAATGAGCAGTTCTTC. This sequence encodes CASSYSGQSSYNEQFF.

The V gene is TRBV6-1, the J gene TRBJ2-7, with D unclear. The CDR3 totals 10 residues. Germline V CDR1 and CDR2: MNHNS, SASEGT. V gave up 6 bases and J gave up 3 bases, with 3 bases separating them. The CDR3 DNA follows: TGTGCCAGCAGCGACTACGAGCAGTACTTC. It specifies CASSDYEQYF.

The chain joins TRBV5-6 to TRBJ2-5, with 7 positions matching TRBD2. Germline assignment: CDR1 SGHDT and CDR2 YYEEEE. V shed 0 bases, J shed 5 bases, and the junction held 4 bases outside the gene matches. This CDR3 spans 14 amino acids. This CDR3 reads CASSLGAGSETQYF. The CDR3 DNA reads as TGTGCCAGCAGCTTGGGAGCGGGGTCGGAGACCCAGTACTTC.

This clone came up many times. The chain uses TRBV5-1 and TRBJ1-1, with 10 bases identical to TRBD1. CDR3 length equals 14 residues. V lost 4 bases, J lost 3 bases, and 3 bases stayed unmatched. Germline V gene sequence: CDR1 SGHRS, CDR2 YFSETQ. CDR3 sequence: CASSTGTGDTEAFF. The DNA of the CDR3 is TGCGCCAGCAGCACCGGGACAGGGGACACTGAAGCTTTCTTT.

This clone has a single count. V and J are TRBV30 and TRBJ1-1; D uncertain. The V gene's germline CDR1 is GTSNPN and CDR2 SVGIG (reference sequence). V dropped 2 bases and J dropped 6 bases, with 7 bases sitting between them. This CDR3 is built from 11 residues. The CDR3 protein is CAWSSGSEAFF. CDR3 sequence (DNA): TGTGCCTGGAGTAGTGGGTCTGAAGCTTTCTTT.

The gene calls are TRBV10-2 and TRBJ2-5, with D hard to call. V gave up 3 bases and J gave up 3 bases, with 5 bases separating them. Germline values: CDR1 WSHSY, CDR2 SAAADI. The CDR3 extends over 12 amino acids. The CDR3 reads CASSEREETQYF. The CDR3 DNA reads TGCGCCAGCAGTGAACGCGAAGAGACCCAGTACTTC.

The chain carries TRBV6-1 and TRBJ1-6; unclear D gene. The CDR3 loop spans 17 amino acids. V dropped 3 bases and J dropped 3 bases, with 15 bases sitting between them. From germline, CDR1 is MNHNS and CDR2 SASEGT. The CDR3 nucleotides read TGTGCCAGCAGTGACCGAACGAGCAGCGACTATAATTCACCCCTCCACTTT. Protein product: CASSDRTSSDYNSPLHF.

The chain employs TRBV27 and TRBJ2-7; D is ambiguous. V lost 3 bases to trimming and J lost 7 bases, with 13 bases between them. The CDR3 is 13 amino acids. The germline gives CDR1 MNHEY, CDR2 SMNVEV (reference sequence). Here the CDR3 reads CASSFLYSEEQYF. In DNA, the CDR3 is TGTGCCAGCAGTTTTCTCTATTCTGAGGAGCAGTACTTC.

V and J are TRBV6-5 and TRBJ1-2, with D hard to call. Trimming cost V 6 bases and J 4 bases, with 9 bases left between them. The CDR3 runs 12 residues. The V gene's germline CDR1 is MNHEY and CDR2 SVGAGI. The CDR3 spells CASSSGPYGYTF. The CDR3 nucleotides are TGTGCCAGCAGCTCAGGTCCCTATGGCTACACCTTC.

The chain uses TRBV7-9 and TRBJ1-5, with no clear D. The CDR3 runs 15 residues. V was shortened by 0 bases and J by 0 bases, with 6 bases between the two germline ends. In germline, CDR1 is SEHNR, CDR2 FQNEAQ (reference sequence). The CDR3 here is CASSLAGNSNQPQHF. CDR3 in DNA: TGTGCCAGCAGCTTAGCAGGGAATAGCAATCAGCCCCAGCATTTT.

The chain is built from TRBV7-8 and TRBJ2-3; 8 nucleotides agree with TRBD2. This CDR3 has 15 amino acids. The V and J ends lost 5 bases and 1 base, in that order; junction bases with no gene match: 5. CDR1 is SGHVS and CDR2 is FQNEAQ in the germline V gene. Written as DNA, the CDR3 is TGTGCCAGCAGCCTCTCTAGCGGGCGCACAGATACGCAGTATTTT. It codes for CASSLSSGRTDTQYF.

This clone appeared once. This chain connects TRBV7-6 to TRBJ1-2; 7 nucleotides line up with TRBD1. J was trimmed by 6 bases and V by 1 base; bases with no gene match: 5. This CDR3 comprises 14 residues. The germline gives CDR1 SGHVS, CDR2 FNYEAQ. The CDR3 is CASSLEGAGNGYTF. Written as DNA, the CDR3 is TGTGCCAGCAGCTTAGAGGGGGCGGGAAATGGCTACACCTTC.

CDR3 sequence reads: CASSLEGNLGEQYF. The CDR3 bases are TGTGCCAGCAGCCTGGAGGGGAATCTGGGGGAGCAGTACTTC. The V call is TRBV5-6, the J call TRBJ2-7, with D possibly matching TRBD2 (6 bases). CDR3 length: 14 residues. The germline V gene encodes CDR1 SGHDT and CDR2 YYEEEE. Trimming pared 4 bases from V and 7 bases from J, leaving 18 bases between.

About this clone itself: The sample carries other DNA sequences with the same CDR3. This chain connects TRBV7-3 to TRBJ2-2; D unresolved. V gave up 5 bases and J gave up 5 bases, with 6 bases separating them. Germline CDR1 SGHTA, CDR2 FQGTGA. The CDR3 length is 12 residues. CDR3 DNA sequence: TGTGCCAGCAGCCCCTTGACCGGGGAGCTGTTTTTT. Translating gives CASSPLTGELFF.

This sequence joins TRBV7-3 and TRBJ1-2; TRBD1 aligns across 9 bases. V shed 4 bases, J shed 8 bases, and the junction held 14 bases outside the gene matches. The CDR3 is 16 amino acids. CDR1 is SGHTA and CDR2 is FQGTGA in the germline V gene. The CDR3 DNA follows: TGTGCCAGCAGCTCCTCCCCCCGGACAGGGGTTGAGGGCTACACCTTC. Protein: CASSSSPRTGVEGYTF.

This chain uses TRBV4-3 with TRBJ2-7, with D possibly being TRBD1 or TRBD2 (5 bases each). Germline V gene sequence: CDR1 LGHNA, CDR2 YSLEER. The CDR3 spans 16 residues. The ends were cut back, 0 bases at V and 3 bases at J, with 15 bases in the middle. This CDR3 reads CASSQDSSRGGYEQYF. CDR3 sequence (DNA): TGCGCCAGCAGCCAAGATTCCTCTCGGGGCGGCTACGAGCAGTACTTC.

This clone was picked up one time. The chain links TRBV6-1 to TRBJ1-1; unclear D gene. V was cut by 5 bases and J by 3 bases, with 4 bases left in between. The CDR3 has 11 amino acids. Germline-derived CDR1 and CDR2 are MNHNS and SASEGT. The CDR3 coding sequence is TGTGCCAGCAGTCCATACACTGAAGCTTTCTTT. Translated: CASSPYTEAFF.

The chain employs TRBV10-1 and TRBJ2-1; TRBD1 might be the D (6 bases). V lost 3 bases, J lost 2 bases, and 8 bases lay in between. Looked up from germline, CDR1 is WNHNN and CDR2 is SYGVQD (reference sequence). The CDR3 runs 14 residues. Here the CDR3 DNA reads TGCGCCAGCAGTGAAGGGGGTACCTACAATGAGCAGTTCTTC. Protein sequence: CASSEGGTYNEQFF.

V and J are TRBV5-6 and TRBJ2-7; the match to TRBD2 covers 7 bases. The length of the CDR3 is 11 residues. V shed 3 bases and J 6 bases; nucleotides not matched to a gene: 0. Looked up from germline, CDR1 is SGHDT and CDR2 is YYEEEE. This CDR3 reads CASSSGGEQYF. In DNA form, the CDR3 reads TGTGCCAGCAGCTCGGGGGGCGAGCAGTACTTC. Supplemented by reference TRBV5-6 and TRBJ2-7, the full variable domain reads DAGVTQSPTHLIKTRGQQVTLRCSPKSGHDTVSWYQQALGQGPQFIFQYYEEEERQRGNFPDRFSGHQFPNYSSELNVNALLLGDSALYLCASSSGGEQYFGPGTRLTVT.

This clone came up a few times. This chain uses TRBV25-1 with TRBJ2-7, with 7 nucleotides matching TRBD1. This CDR3 region has 15 residues. The V segment lost 3 bases and the J segment 2 bases; nucleotides outside the gene matches: 7. CDR1 and CDR2 from the germline V gene are MGHDK and SYGVNS. The CDR3 coding sequence is TGTGCCAGCAGTGATATCCGGGACAGCACCTACGAGCAGTACTTC. Its protein is CASSDIRDSTYEQYF.